Below, one TCR beta chain is given with its context. These data belong to a study of blood T cell repertoires in COVID-19. Overall study: COVID-19 samples from acute and convalescent phases originated in the United States, Italy and Spain. From T cells, B-cell-depleted T cells, or PBMCs came the material, which was cDNA or gDNA.

Original processing methods: Scientists estimated how many nucleated cells there were by amplifying reference gene primers. TCRdb's copy holds only in-frame clones and misses some; the assay was immunoSEQ multiplex PCR. V, J and clone size derive from that table, while D and trimming were established from the DNA sequence. The data contain some 250,000 clones, around four fifths of them singletons. V shed 2 bases and J shed 4 bases, with 11 bases lying between them. CDR1 and CDR2 from the germline V gene are MNHNY and SVGAGI (reference sequence). The CDR3 is 14 residues long. The gene calls are TRBV6-6 and TRBJ1-2, with D perhaps TRBD1 (5 bases). Material: peripheral blood. This sequence originates from a man between 60 and 75 years old with acute or convalescent COVID-19. The CDR3: CASSYRPGVYGYTF. For the CDR3, the DNA is TGTGCCAGCAGTTACCGGCCGGGGGTCTATGGCTACACCTTC.